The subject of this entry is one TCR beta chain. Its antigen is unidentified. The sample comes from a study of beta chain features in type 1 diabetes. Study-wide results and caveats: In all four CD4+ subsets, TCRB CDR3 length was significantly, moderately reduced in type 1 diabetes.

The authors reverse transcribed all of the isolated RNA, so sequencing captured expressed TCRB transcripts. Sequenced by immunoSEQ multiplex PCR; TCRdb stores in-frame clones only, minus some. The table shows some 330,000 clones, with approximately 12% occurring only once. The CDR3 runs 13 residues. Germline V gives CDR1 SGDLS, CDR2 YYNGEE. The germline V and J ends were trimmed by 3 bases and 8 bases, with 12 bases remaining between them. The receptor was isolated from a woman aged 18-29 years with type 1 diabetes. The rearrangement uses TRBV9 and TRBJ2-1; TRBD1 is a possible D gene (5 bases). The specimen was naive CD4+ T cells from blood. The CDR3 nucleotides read TGTGCCAGCAGCGCAGGGTGGGTGGATGAGCAGTTCTTC. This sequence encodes CASSAGWVDEQFF.